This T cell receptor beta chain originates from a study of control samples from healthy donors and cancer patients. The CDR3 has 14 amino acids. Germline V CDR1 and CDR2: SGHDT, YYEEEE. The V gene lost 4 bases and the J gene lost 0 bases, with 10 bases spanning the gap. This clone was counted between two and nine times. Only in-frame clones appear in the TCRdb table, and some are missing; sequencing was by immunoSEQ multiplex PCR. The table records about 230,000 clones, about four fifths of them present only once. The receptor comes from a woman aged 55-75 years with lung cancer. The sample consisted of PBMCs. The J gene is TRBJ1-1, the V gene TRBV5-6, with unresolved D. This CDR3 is CASSLNALNTEAFF. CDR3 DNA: TGTGCCAGCAGCCTTAACGCTTTGAACACTGAAGCTTTCTTT.